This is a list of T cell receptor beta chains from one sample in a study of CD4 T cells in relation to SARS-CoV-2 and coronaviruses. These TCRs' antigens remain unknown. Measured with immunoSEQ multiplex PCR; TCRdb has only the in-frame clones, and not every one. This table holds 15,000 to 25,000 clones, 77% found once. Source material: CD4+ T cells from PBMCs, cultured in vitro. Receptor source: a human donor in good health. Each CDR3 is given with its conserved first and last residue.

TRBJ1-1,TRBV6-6,CASSFTAGTGGTEAFF
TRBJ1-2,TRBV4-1,CASSPGTAGGNYGYTF
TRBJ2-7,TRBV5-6,CASSSTGRYEQYF
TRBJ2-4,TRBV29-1,CSALPSAGGANIQYF
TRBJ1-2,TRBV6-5,CASSFGGRVGGYGYTF
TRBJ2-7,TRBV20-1,CSASPSRRGRYEQYF
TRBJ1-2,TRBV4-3,CASSNTYRGATISGYTF
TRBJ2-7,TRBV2,CASSGQGYEQYF
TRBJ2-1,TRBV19,CASRGRTGSYNEQFF
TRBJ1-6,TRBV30,CAWRSEGLPASPLHF
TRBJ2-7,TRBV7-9,CASSLVMGTSYEQYF
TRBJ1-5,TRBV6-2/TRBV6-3,CASSDTLYNQPQHF
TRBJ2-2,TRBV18,CASSTGVASNTGELFF
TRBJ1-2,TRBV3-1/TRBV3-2,CASSPLGNYGYTF
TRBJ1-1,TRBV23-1,CASSGLGGDTEAFF
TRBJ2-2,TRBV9,CASSVTGVKTGELFF
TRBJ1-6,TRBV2,CASSVQGPDSPLHF
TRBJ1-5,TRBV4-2,CASSQDGTGGGRNQPQHF
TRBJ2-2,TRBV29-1,CSVVGTRLGTPGKLFF
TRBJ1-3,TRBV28,CASSRSSGNTIYF
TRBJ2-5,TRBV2,CASSFGPLGETQYF
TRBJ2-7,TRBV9,CASSYWASGTYEQYF
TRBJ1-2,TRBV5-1,CASSLVTAKANYGYTF
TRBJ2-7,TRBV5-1,CASSSGLAAYEQYF
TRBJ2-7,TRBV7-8,CASSLVKEAHEQYF
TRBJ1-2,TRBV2,CASSEGQGFSIGYTF
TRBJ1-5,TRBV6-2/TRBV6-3,CASSFGTGAQPQHF
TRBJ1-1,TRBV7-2,CASSYLVRANTEAFF
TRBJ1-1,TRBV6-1,CASSEVSGDAAFF
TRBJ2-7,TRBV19,CASSILAGGSSYEQYF
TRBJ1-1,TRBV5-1,CASSSLGGDNTEAFF
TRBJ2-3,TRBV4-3,CASSPSRAGGADTQYF
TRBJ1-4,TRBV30,CAWNRGWTNEKLFF
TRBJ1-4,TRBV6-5,CASSYVTMGGNEKLFF
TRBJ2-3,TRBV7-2,CASSLVSGGRTDTQYF
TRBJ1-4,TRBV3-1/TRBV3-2,CASSQGSGGDEKLFF
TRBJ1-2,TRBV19,CASSLAGHYGYTF
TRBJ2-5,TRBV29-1,CSVGQIQETQYF
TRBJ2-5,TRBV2,CASSDGEYGVETQYF
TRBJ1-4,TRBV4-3,CASSQEPRGNEKLFF
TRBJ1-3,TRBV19,CASSSWEDGNTIYF
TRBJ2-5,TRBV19,CASSSGGVNGETQYF
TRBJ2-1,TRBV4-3,CASSQGASSYNEQFF